One and the same sample provided the 7 T cell receptor beta chains below, sequenced in a study of T cells after yellow fever vaccination. Using its own MiXCR run on the 5' RACE reads, TCRdb lists one record per CDR3 protein. The sample contains approximately 85,000 distinct CDR3 sequences, about 14% of which appear only once. Sequences were derived from CD8+ T cells not binding an NS4B(214-222) dextramer, sorted from PBMCs, sampled about 21 days after the first yellow fever vaccination. All receptors derive from a man aged 18 to 29 who received the YFV17D yellow fever vaccine.

This clonotype was counted a few times. This chain connects TRBV4-1 to TRBJ2-1; 10 positions agree with TRBD2. The CDR3 is 15 amino acids. The germline V gene encodes CDR1 MGHRA and CDR2 YSYEKL. V gave up 5 bases and J gave up 8 bases; unmatched junction bases: 9. In nucleotides, the CDR3 is TGCGCCAGCAGCTCCAGCGGGGGGGCCGCCTATGAGCAGTTCTTC. It yields the protein CASSSSGGAAYEQFF.

This clonotype came up a few times. The gene calls are TRBV4-1 and TRBJ1-2; a weak D match, TRBD1 (5 bases). CDR3 length: 13 residues. Germline CDR1 and CDR2: MGHRA and YSYEKL. Deletions cut 10 bases from V and 0 bases from J, with 12 bases between. CDR3 residues: CATGEETNYGYTF. DNA for the CDR3: TGCGCCACGGGGGAGGAAACTAACTATGGCTACACCTTC.

This clonotype was picked up a small number of times. The genes are TRBV12-3 or TRBV12-4 and TRBJ2-5, with D unclear. Trimming left V 3 bases short and J 3 bases short, with 8 bases between. The CDR3 runs 13 residues. This CDR3 is CASSLQLEETQYF. The CDR3 DNA is TGTGCCAGCAGTTTGCAGCTAGAAGAGACCCAGTACTTC.

The chain carries TRBV7-2 and TRBJ2-2, with TRBD2 identical over 9 bases. Germline V gene lookup returns CDR1 SGHTA and CDR2 FQGNSA. This CDR3 has 17 residues. J was trimmed by 5 bases and V by 6 bases; bases with no gene match: 13. The chain's CDR3 is CASSSAGGPGGTGELFF. In DNA, the CDR3 is TGTGCCAGCAGTTCTGCGGGGGGGCCTGGTGGGACCGGGGAGCTGTTTTTT.

This clonotype has just a few counts. The chain is built from TRBV3-1 and TRBJ2-2; D unclear. This CDR3 spans 14 amino acids. The germline V and J ends were trimmed by 2 bases and 3 bases, with 7 bases remaining between them. Germline V lookup: CDR1 LGHDT, CDR2 YNNKEL (reference sequence). The CDR3 protein is CASSQSSHTGELFF. The DNA for the CDR3 is TGTGCCAGCAGCCAATCATCGCACACCGGGGAGCTGTTTTTT.

This clonotype was seen more than once but under ten times. The chain links TRBV4-1 to TRBJ1-2; TRBD1 is a possible D gene (5 bases). Germline CDR1 and CDR2: MGHRA and YSYEKL. This CDR3 spans 14 amino acids. The V and J ends lost 4 bases and 2 bases respectively, with 11 bases between them. CDR3 protein: CASSPGPENYGYTF. CDR3 in DNA: TGCGCCAGCAGCCCGGGACCGGAGAACTATGGCTACACCTTC.

The chain recombines TRBV5-1 with TRBJ2-5; D might be TRBD1 (6 bases). V lost 1 base, J lost 4 bases, and 11 bases lay in between. The CDR3 length is 14 residues. Germline assignment: CDR1 SGHRS and CDR2 YFSETQ. The CDR3 spells CASSLKGGPETQYF. CDR3 coding DNA: TGCGCCAGCAGCTTGAAAGGGGGTCCAGAGACCCAGTACTTC.